Following are 30 T cell receptor beta chains from one sample sequenced in a study of CD8 T cells in Susac syndrome. With random hexamers, reverse transcription was performed on about 0.45 to 1 ug of RNA. Each CDR3 protein is one row after TCRdb ran MiXCR on the immunoSEQ multiplex PCR reads. The table records about 120,000 distinct CDR3 sequences, about 95% of them present only once. The sample consisted of CD8+ T cells from PBMCs. These receptors were collected from a human donor with Susac syndrome.

The rearrangement uses TRBV25-1 and TRBJ2-7; possibly TRBD1 or TRBD2 for D (5 bases each). The CDR3 runs to 12 residues. Per germline, CDR1 MGHDK and CDR2 SYGVNS. Trimming removed 10 bases from V and 0 bases from J, with 10 bases in between. CDR3 amino acids: CATGTSSYEQYF. The CDR3 region has the DNA TGTGCCACCGGGACGAGCTCCTACGAGCAGTACTTC.

The chain is built from TRBV9 and TRBJ2-1; 7 bases agree with TRBD2. This CDR3 spans 15 amino acids. The germline V gene has CDR1 SGDLS and CDR2 YYNGEE. V shed 4 bases, J shed 5 bases, and the junction held 9 bases outside the gene matches. CDR3 residues: CASSPQTSSHNEQFF. As DNA, the CDR3 is TGTGCCAGCAGCCCCCAGACTAGCAGCCACAATGAGCAGTTCTTC.

The V and J genes are TRBV18 and TRBJ2-2, with D perhaps assigned TRBD1 or TRBD2 (5 bases each). Between the trimmed V and J ends, which lost 8 bases and 0 bases, there was a span of 13 bases. This CDR3 has 15 amino acids. Per germline, CDR1 KGHSH and CDR2 LQKENI. The CDR3 reads CASLSDRPNTGELFF. The CDR3 DNA sequence: TGTGCCAGCCTTAGCGACAGACCGAACACCGGGGAGCTGTTTTTT.

This chain connects TRBV27 to TRBJ2-1, with 7 bases aligning to TRBD2. The CDR3 length is 13 residues. Per the germline V gene, CDR1 is MNHEY and CDR2 is SMNVEV (reference sequence). Trimming took 2 bases from V and 7 from J; bases not matched to a gene: 2. The CDR3 coding sequence is TGTGCCAGCAGTTTAAGCGGGGCAAATGAGCAGTTCTTC. Amino acid sequence: CASSLSGANEQFF.

V usage is TRBV4-1 and J usage is TRBJ1-2; the D gene is possibly TRBD1 (6 bases). Trimming removed 2 bases at V and 8 bases at J, with 12 bases between. The CDR3 has 13 amino acids. Germline V lookup: CDR1 MGHRA, CDR2 YSYEKL. CDR3 sequence reads: CASSQTNRDGYTF. The DNA of the CDR3 is TGCGCCAGCAGCCAAACCAACAGGGACGGCTACACCTTC.

The chain is built from TRBV5-6 and TRBJ2-2; D not resolved. The CDR3 covers 12 residues. The germline V and J ends were trimmed by 0 bases and 8 bases, with 5 bases remaining between them. Per germline, CDR1 SGHDT and CDR2 YYEEEE. In nucleotides, the CDR3 is TGTGCCAGCAGCTTGGGGGAAGGGGAGCTGTTTTTT. Residues: CASSLGEGELFF.

The V and J genes are TRBV30 and TRBJ1-2; 10 bases map to TRBD1. V shed 2 bases and J 4 bases; nucleotides not matched to a gene: 10. Per germline, CDR1 GTSNPN and CDR2 SVGIG (reference sequence). The CDR3 has 16 residues. The DNA of the CDR3 is TGTGCCTGGAGTCCCCCGGGGACAGGGGTAGGCTATGGCTACACCTTC. Translation: CAWSPPGTGVGYGYTF. Full variable domain (outside the CDR3, taken from reference TRBV30 and TRBJ1-2): SQTIHQWPATLVQPVGSPLSLECTVEGTSNPNLYWYRQAAGRGLQLLFYSVGIGQISSEVPQNLSASRPQDRQFILSSKKLLLSDSGFYLCAWSPPGTGVGYGYTFGSGTRLTVV.

The chain combines TRBV9 with TRBJ2-3, with 9 bases aligning to TRBD2. The germline V gene has CDR1 SGDLS and CDR2 YYNGEE. The CDR3 extends over 16 amino acids. After removal of 4 bases from V and 3 bases from J, the junction contained 9 bases not matched to a gene. The CDR3 nucleotides read TGTGCCAGCAGCACCGCGGGAGGGCAGATTACAGATACGCAGTATTTT. This sequence encodes CASSTAGGQITDTQYF.

J is TRBJ2-3 and V is TRBV14, with D perhaps matching TRBD2 (7 bases). Germline V gene data show CDR1 as SGHDN and CDR2 as FVKESK. V was clipped by 2 bases and J by 6 bases, with 18 bases between them. There are 16 residues in the CDR3. In nucleotides, the CDR3 is TGTGCCAGCAGCCAACGCGGGGGCCCCCCTGCCGATACGCAGTATTTT. Translated: CASSQRGGPPADTQYF.

The chain couples TRBV19 to TRBJ2-3, with 8 bases matching TRBD2. The CDR3 runs 14 residues. V shed 5 bases and J 4 bases; nucleotides not matched to a gene: 5. The germline V gene has CDR1 LNHDA and CDR2 SQIVND (reference sequence). This CDR3 reads CASSWRGESDTQYF. The CDR3 region has the DNA TGTGCCAGTAGTTGGCGGGGGGAGTCAGATACGCAGTATTTT. Complete variable domain (other parts from reference TRBV19 and TRBJ2-3): DGGITQSPKYLFRKEGQNVTLSCEQNLNHDAMYWYRQDPGQGLRLIYYSQIVNDFQKGDIAEGYSVSREKKESFPLTVTSAQKNPTAFYLCASSWRGESDTQYFGPGTRLTVL.

This chain connects TRBV3-1 to TRBJ2-1; 10 bases agree with TRBD1. There are 13 residues in the CDR3. With 4 bases clipped from V and 8 bases from J, the junction kept 2 bases outside the gene matches. Germline CDR1 LGHDT, CDR2 YNNKEL (reference sequence). The CDR3, as DNA: TGTGCCAGCAGCCCAGACAGGGGGCATGAGCAGTTCTTC. Protein product: CASSPDRGHEQFF.

The chain uses TRBV9 and TRBJ1-2, with D unresolved. V shed 0 bases and J shed 5 bases, with 8 bases lying between them. This CDR3 has 13 amino acids. Per germline, CDR1 SGDLS and CDR2 YYNGEE. DNA for the CDR3: TGTGCCAGCAGCGTAGCTCCGGAATATGGCTACACCTTC. This translates into CASSVAPEYGYTF.

J is TRBJ2-7 and V is TRBV4-1; D not certain. Germline V lookup: CDR1 MGHRA, CDR2 YSYEKL. Trimming left V 1 base short and J 5 bases short, with 12 bases between. CDR3 size: 14 residues. CDR3 DNA: TGCGCCAGCAGCCAAGGAGTAGGTTCCCACGAGCAGTACTTC. The encoded protein is CASSQGVGSHEQYF.

The rearrangement uses TRBV27 and TRBJ2-1; 9 nucleotides agree with TRBD2. The CDR3 spans 15 residues. The junction had 2 bases not matched to a gene; V was cut back by 0 bases and J by 5 bases. CDR1 and CDR2 (germline): MNHEY, SMNVEV (reference sequence). CDR3 loop: CASSLSTSGNNEQFF. Here the CDR3 DNA reads TGTGCCAGCAGTTTATCGACTAGCGGCAACAATGAGCAGTTCTTC.

This clonotype has a handful of counts. This chain connects TRBV29-1 to TRBJ2-7, with TRBD1 matching 7 bases. V was pared by 3 bases and J by 4 bases, with 3 bases of the junction left unmatched. The CDR3 is 12 amino acids. Germline CDR1 SQVTM, CDR2 ANQGSEA. CDR3 loop: CSVEGQMYEQYF. CDR3 coding DNA: TGCAGCGTTGAGGGACAGATGTACGAGCAGTACTTC.

The chain is built from TRBV6-5 and TRBJ1-2; D ambiguous. V lost 0 bases, J lost 6 bases, and 8 bases lay in between. Germline V gives CDR1 MNHEY, CDR2 SVGAGI. The length of the CDR3 is 13 residues. CDR3 bases: TGTGCCAGCAGTTACTCTTCAGACAATGGCTACACCTTC. It encodes CASSYSSDNGYTF.

The CDR3 sequence is CASTGRNSGANVLTF. The CDR3 DNA follows: TGTGCCAGCACCGGACGGAACTCTGGGGCCAACGTCCTGACTTTC. The V and J genes are TRBV9 and TRBJ2-6; D is uncertain. V was clipped by 6 bases and J by 0 bases, with 10 bases between them. Germline values: CDR1 SGDLS, CDR2 YYNGEE. CDR3 length equals 15 residues.

The chain employs TRBV27 and TRBJ2-1, with 11 bases that match TRBD2. With V trimmed by 7 bases and J by 7 bases, 6 bases remained unmatched. The CDR3 has 14 amino acids. From germline, CDR1 is MNHEY and CDR2 SMNVEV (reference sequence). CDR3 sequence reads: CASKIAGGYNEQFF. The DNA for the CDR3 is TGTGCCAGCAAGATAGCGGGGGGGTATAATGAGCAGTTCTTC.

The chain links TRBV4-2 to TRBJ2-3, with TRBD2 matching over 7 bases. Germline trimming cut 4 bases from V and 4 bases from J; bases unmatched to any gene: 14. Germline values: CDR1 LGHNA, CDR2 YNFKEQ. The CDR3 is 17 amino acids. The DNA for the CDR3 is TGTGCCAGCAGCCCTAGCATTACTAGCGCGGAGGCAGATACGCAGTATTTT. Translated, it gives CASSPSITSAEADTQYF.

The rearrangement uses TRBV7-9 and TRBJ2-1; 7 positions match TRBD2. V was pared by 1 base and J by 10 bases, with 4 bases of the junction left unmatched. This CDR3 comprises 13 residues. Germline-derived CDR1 and CDR2 are SEHNR and FQNEAQ (reference sequence). CDR3 loop: CASSLVAGDEQFF. The CDR3 nucleotides read TGTGCCAGCAGCTTAGTTGCGGGGGACGAGCAGTTCTTC.

V usage is TRBV5-6 and J usage is TRBJ1-5; D is possibly TRBD1 (5 bases). From germline, CDR1 is SGHDT and CDR2 YYEEEE. V was trimmed by 5 bases and J by 1 base, leaving 13 bases between them. The CDR3 loop spans 15 amino acids. CDR3 in DNA: TGTGCCAGCAGAATTCAGGGTGAGAGCAATCAGCCCCAGCATTTT. It specifies CASRIQGESNQPQHF.

The rearrangement uses TRBV20-1 and TRBJ2-3, with D perhaps assigned TRBD1 or TRBD2 (6 bases each). V lost 6 bases and J lost 4, with 17 bases in between. Germline assignment: CDR1 DFQATT and CDR2 SNEGSKA (reference sequence). The CDR3 covers 14 residues. The DNA of the CDR3 is TGCAGTGCCCCGGGGGCGGCAAGGCCAGATACGCAGTATTTT. It encodes CSAPGAARPDTQYF.

The chain couples TRBV5-1 to TRBJ2-1, with D possibly TRBD1 on 8 matching bases. CDR1 and CDR2 from the germline V gene are SGHRS and YFSETQ. The CDR3 covers 16 residues. The ends were cut back, 5 bases at V and 8 bases at J, with 23 bases in the middle. The CDR3 sequence: CASRPDRGRTRDEQFF. The CDR3 DNA reads TGCGCCAGCAGACCCGACAGGGGCCGGACTAGGGATGAGCAGTTCTTC.

This chain links TRBV9 with TRBJ2-1; 11 bases are a match to TRBD2. The CDR3 sequence is 15 residues long. Germline-derived CDR1 and CDR2 are SGDLS and YYNGEE. J gave up 5 bases and V 3 bases, and 4 bases lay outside the gene matches. This chain's CDR3 is CASSATSGVHNEQFF. The CDR3 DNA reads as TGTGCCAGCAGCGCGACTAGCGGGGTTCACAATGAGCAGTTCTTC.

The J gene is TRBJ1-2, the V gene TRBV9; no clear D gene. CDR3 size: 14 residues. The V end lost 0 bases, the J end lost 4 bases, and 10 bases lay between the germline ends. The germline gives CDR1 SGDLS, CDR2 YYNGEE. CDR3: CASSVGGDRYGYTF. The CDR3 bases are TGTGCCAGCAGCGTAGGGGGAGATCGCTATGGCTACACCTTC.

The chain links TRBV2 to TRBJ2-5, with D perhaps matching TRBD1 or TRBD2 (6 bases each). Deletions cut 7 bases from V and 2 bases from J, with 8 bases between. CDR1 and CDR2 (germline): SNHLY, FYNNEI. CDR3 length equals 12 residues. The CDR3 DNA reads as TGTGCCAGCACGGGGGCACAAGAGACCCAGTACTTC. Its translation is CASTGAQETQYF.

This chain joins TRBV9 and TRBJ1-2; possible D gene TRBD1, 6 bases. This CDR3 has 12 amino acids. V was trimmed by 8 bases and J by 7 bases, leaving 15 bases between them. Per the germline V gene, CDR1 is SGDLS and CDR2 is YYNGEE. CDR3 nucleotide sequence: TGTGCCAGTTCTACAGGGCCAGGTGGCTACACCTTC. This encodes CASSTGPGGYTF. Supplemented by reference TRBV9 and TRBJ1-2, the full variable domain reads DSGVTQTPKHLITATGQRVTLRCSPRSGDLSVYWYQQSLDQGLQFLIQYYNGEERAKGNILERFSAQQFPDLHSELNLSSLELGDSALYFCASSTGPGGYTFGSGTRLTVV.

The chain has TRBV15 and TRBJ2-5; TRBD1 agrees at 7 bases. J was trimmed by 5 bases and V by 1 base; bases with no gene match: 7. Germline V lookup: CDR1 LNHNV, CDR2 YYDKDF (reference sequence). This CDR3 spans 15 amino acids. DNA for the CDR3: TGTGCCACCAGCAGAGTCGACAGGGTTGGCGAGACCCAGTACTTC. This encodes CATSRVDRVGETQYF.

J is TRBJ2-3 and V is TRBV2; maybe TRBD1 (5 bases). Germline assignment: CDR1 SNHLY and CDR2 FYNNEI. The germline V and J ends were trimmed by 2 bases and 0 bases, with 15 bases remaining between them. This CDR3 is built from 17 residues. In DNA form, the CDR3 reads TGTGCCAGCAGTGAATTCCCCCCCAGGGAAAGCACAGATACGCAGTATTTT. Its translation: CASSEFPPRESTDTQYF.

J is TRBJ2-7 and V is TRBV7-9; perhaps TRBD1 as D (5 bases). From germline, CDR1 is SEHNR and CDR2 FQNEAQ (reference sequence). The CDR3 is made up of 14 amino acids. The V end lost 2 bases, the J end lost 4 bases, and 12 bases lay between the germline ends. The CDR3 sequence: CASSLPGLGYEQYF. Written as DNA, the CDR3 is TGTGCCAGCAGCTTACCAGGGCTGGGTTACGAGCAGTACTTC.